This record covers a single T cell receptor (beta chain). The sample originates from a study of OX40 agonist ivuxolimab in advanced cancers. Sequencing used immunoSEQ multiplex PCR; TCRdb keeps in-frame clones, though not all of them. This sample yields about 69,000 clones, of which about three quarters are seen a single time; under 2.5% belongs to the top ten. Sequencing was performed on CD4+ or CD8+ T cells sorted from blood, taken in a trial of the OX40 agonist ivuxolimab. This receptor was identified in an adult with an advanced solid tumor such as melanoma, head and neck, liver or kidney cancer.

The CDR3 region has the DNA TGTGCCAGCAGCTTTCTTCCAGCGGGAGATACCGGGGAGCTGTTTTTT. It translates to CASSFLPAGDTGELFF. The V gene is TRBV7-9, the J gene TRBJ2-2, with TRBD2 matching over 8 bases. V was clipped by 3 bases and J by 5 bases; unmatched bases: 8. This CDR3 is built from 16 residues. Germline V gene sequence: CDR1 SEHNR, CDR2 FQNEAQ (reference sequence).